The source of this T cell receptor (beta chain) is a study of CXCR3-negative and CXCR3-positive naive CD8 T cells. CD45RO-CCR7+CD27+CD95- was the phenotype of naive CD8+ T cells. Study findings and constraints: Naive cells that were CXCR3-positive had more hydrophobic TRB CDR3s (compared with CXCR3-negative naive cells).

cDNA libraries for TRB were generated by 5' RACE incorporating UMI labels. TCRdb processed the 5' RACE reads again and assigns one entry to each CDR3 protein, with no DNA. The listing contains over 70,000 distinct CDR3 sequences. CDR3 size: 16 residues. CDR1 and CDR2 from the germline V gene are GTSNPN and SVGIG (reference sequence). In regard to this clonotype: Its specificity is unknown.

This receptor was taken from a human donor in good health. Some clones in this sample may be carry-over from other donors' samples. The chain is built from TRBV30 and TRBJ2-1; TCRdb designates TRBD1, a call that cannot be tested without DNA. Material: naive CXCR3+ CD8+ T cells from blood. Subset reported: CD45RO-CCR7+CD27+CD95- naive CD8+ T cells expressing CXCR3 (TNR3+). CDR3 sequence reads: CAWSVNGGAGNDEQFF.